Described below is a single TCR beta chain sequence and its context. Antigen: not known. This record belongs to a study of monozygotic twins with inflammatory bowel disease. Study-wide findings and caveats: Healthy co-twins had higher TCRbeta inverse Simpson diversity than their IBD twins.

The template-switching step introduced UMIs that carried a 6-nucleotide sample barcode. TCRdb reanalyzed the 5' RACE reads and collapses them to one entry per CDR3 protein, without DNA. The listing contains nearly 450,000 distinct CDR3 sequences. The CDR3 covers 15 residues. This receptor was identified in a human donor with ulcerative colitis or Crohn's disease, or a healthy co-twin of an affected twin (not recorded which). Sequencing was done on a sample of blood. The chain joins TRBV12-3 or TRBV12-4 to TRBJ1-6. The CDR3 spells CASSLASQMGSPLHF.